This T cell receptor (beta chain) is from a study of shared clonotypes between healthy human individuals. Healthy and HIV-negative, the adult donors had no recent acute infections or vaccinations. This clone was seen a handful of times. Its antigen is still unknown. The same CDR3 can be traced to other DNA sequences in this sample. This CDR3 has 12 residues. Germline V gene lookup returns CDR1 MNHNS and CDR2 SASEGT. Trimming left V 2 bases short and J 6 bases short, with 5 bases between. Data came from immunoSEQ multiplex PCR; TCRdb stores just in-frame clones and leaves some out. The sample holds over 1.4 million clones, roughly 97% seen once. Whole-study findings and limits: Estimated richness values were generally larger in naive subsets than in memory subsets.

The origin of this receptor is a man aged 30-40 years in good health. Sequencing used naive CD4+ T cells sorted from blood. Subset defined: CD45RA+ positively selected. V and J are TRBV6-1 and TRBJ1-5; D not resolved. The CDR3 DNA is TGTGCCAGCAGTGAACGTGGTCAGCCCCAGCATTTT. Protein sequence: CASSERGQPQHF.